This entry lists 16 T cell receptor beta chains sequenced from one sample in a study of CD8+ T cells in alopecia areata. The authors extracted RNA and reverse transcribed it into cDNA as the sequencing template. The protocol was immunoSEQ multiplex PCR, while the TCRdb copy is restricted to in-frame clones and leaves out a portion. The sample includes about 130,000 clones, about 50% seen only once; the top ten take around 20%. The sample consisted of CD8+ T cells sorted from blood, taken at week 0. These receptors originate from a human donor with alopecia areata.

This clone has a handful of counts. This chain joins TRBV7-3 and TRBJ2-7; D not certain. This CDR3 has 13 amino acids. Germline CDR1 reads SGHTA; CDR2 reads FQGTGA. Trimming took off 1 base at V and 3 bases at J, with 7 bases between the two ends. CDR3 protein: CASSLNVGYEQYF. CDR3 DNA: TGTGCCAGCAGCTTAAACGTCGGCTACGAGCAGTACTTC.

As to this clone: Within the sample, other DNA sequences also encode this same CDR3. The chain couples TRBV5-6 to TRBJ2-7; possible D gene TRBD1, 6 bases. V shed 4 bases and J shed 1 base, with 9 bases lying between them. Germline V gives CDR1 SGHDT, CDR2 YYEEEE. The CDR3 spans 13 residues. CDR3 residues: CASSVDRSYEQYF. CDR3 nucleotide sequence: TGTGCCAGCAGCGTAGACAGGTCCTACGAGCAGTACTTC.

This chain connects TRBV27 to TRBJ2-7; 11 nucleotides align to TRBD1. This CDR3 has 14 residues. V shed 6 bases and J 6 bases; nucleotides not matched to a gene: 7. From germline, CDR1 is MNHEY and CDR2 SMNVEV (reference sequence). The CDR3 nucleotides are TGTGCCAGCAGCCCTGGACAGGGGGCGATCGAGCAGTACTTC. Encoded protein: CASSPGQGAIEQYF.

This clone showed up just once. The rearrangement uses TRBV7-2 and TRBJ2-7; perhaps TRBD1 as D (6 bases). The CDR3 extends over 15 amino acids. Germline-derived CDR1 and CDR2 are SGHTA and FQGNSA. Between the trimmed V and J ends, which lost 5 bases and 0 bases, there was a span of 14 bases. The CDR3 reads CASSPEGDRSYEQYF. For the CDR3, the DNA is TGTGCCAGCAGCCCAGAGGGGGACCGCTCCTACGAGCAGTACTTC. Complete variable domain (other parts from reference TRBV7-2 and TRBJ2-7): GAGVSQSPSNKVTEKGKDVELRCDPISGHTALYWYRQSLGQGLEFLIYFQGNSAPDKSGLPSDRFSAERTGGSVSTLTIQRTQQEDSAVYLCASSPEGDRSYEQYFGPGTRLTVT.

This chain joins TRBV11-2 and TRBJ2-7, with D unresolved. V was trimmed by 5 bases and J by 1 base, leaving 18 bases between them. CDR3 size: 16 residues. Per germline, CDR1 SGHAT and CDR2 FQNNGV. The CDR3 reads CASSPGPLHFSYEQYF. CDR3 DNA: TGTGCCAGCAGCCCAGGACCGTTACACTTTTCCTACGAGCAGTACTTC.

This clone has only a few counts. The rearrangement uses TRBV5-5 and TRBJ2-7, with D tentatively TRBD2 (6 bases). Trimming removed 2 bases from V and 3 bases from J, with 15 bases in between. The CDR3 extends over 15 amino acids. Looked up from germline, CDR1 is SGHKS and CDR2 is YYEKEE (reference sequence). CDR3 nucleotides: TGTGCCAGCAGCTTTACAAGGGACTTTATCTACGAGCAGTACTTC. It is translated as CASSFTRDFIYEQYF.

The chain has TRBV7-9 and TRBJ2-3; 9 nucleotides match TRBD1. The CDR3 consists of 15 residues. The junction had 3 bases not matched to a gene; V was cut back by 4 bases and J by 1 base. Germline CDR1 is SEHNR and CDR2 is FQNEAQ (reference sequence). CDR3 region: CASSWGQGGTDTQYF. The CDR3 nucleotides are TGTGCCAGCAGCTGGGGACAGGGTGGCACAGATACGCAGTATTTT.

Points on this clone: Germline is not matched at one junction end, which may reflect a read error. The chain joins TRBV2 to TRBJ1-5; possibly TRBD1 for D (5 bases). CDR1 and CDR2 (germline): SNHLY, FYNNEI. The length of the CDR3 is 11 residues. CDR3 in amino acids: CASSDGGPLHF. CDR3 nucleotides: TGTGCCAGCAGTGACGGGGGTCCCCTGCATTTT.

This clone turned up a few times. The gene calls are TRBV29-1 and TRBJ2-7; D gene uncertain. The germline V and J ends were trimmed by 1 base and 3 bases, with 10 bases remaining between them. Germline assignment: CDR1 SQVTM and CDR2 ANQGSEA. The CDR3 has 13 amino acids. The CDR3: CSVEVRTGYEQYF. The CDR3 DNA reads TGCAGCGTTGAAGTTAGGACGGGCTACGAGCAGTACTTC.

V gene TRBV27 combines with J gene TRBJ2-7; 11 bases match TRBD1. CDR1 and CDR2 from the germline V gene are MNHEY and SMNVEV (reference sequence). V lost 3 bases, J lost 6 bases, and 4 bases stayed unmatched. The CDR3 consists of 14 residues. The CDR3 reads CASSLDRGPSEQYF. CDR3 in DNA: TGTGCCAGCAGTTTGGACAGGGGGCCGAGCGAGCAGTACTTC.

This clone has more than one count but fewer than ten. The V gene is TRBV14, the J gene TRBJ2-5; tentatively, D is TRBD1 or TRBD2 (6 bases each). Trimming removed 1 base from V and 5 bases from J, with 14 bases in between. In germline, CDR1 is SGHDN, CDR2 FVKESK. The CDR3 totals 15 residues. The CDR3 reads CASSQVRGLLETQYF. In DNA form, the CDR3 reads TGTGCCAGCAGCCAAGTCCGGGGGCTGCTTGAGACCCAGTACTTC. The full variable domain, its missing parts supplied by reference TRBV14 and TRBJ2-5, is EAGVTQFPSHSVIEKGQTVTLRCDPISGHDNLYWYRRVMGKEIKFLLHFVKESKQDESGMPNNRFLAERTGGTYSTLKVQPAELEDSGVYFCASSQVRGLLETQYFGPGTRLLVL.

This clone has more than one count but fewer than ten. The rearrangement joins TRBV7-9 to TRBJ1-2, with D hard to call. The CDR3 has 9 residues. Germline CDR1 is SEHNR and CDR2 is FQNEAQ (reference sequence). The V and J ends lost 8 bases and 5 bases respectively, with 3 bases between them. The CDR3 loop is CASGYGYTF. CDR3 in DNA: TGTGCCAGCGGATATGGCTACACCTTC.

The chain has TRBV9 and TRBJ1-1; D not resolved. V lost 4 bases, J lost 0 bases, and 10 bases lay in between. The CDR3 has 14 residues. Germline assignment: CDR1 SGDLS and CDR2 YYNGEE. Here the CDR3 reads CASSPGVLNTEAFF. CDR3 nucleotides: TGTGCCAGCAGCCCCGGGGTCTTGAACACTGAAGCTTTCTTT.

V usage is TRBV27 and J usage is TRBJ2-7; weak D call: TRBD2 (5 bases). With 6 bases removed from V and 2 bases from J, the gap between germline ends came to 17 bases. The CDR3 consists of 15 residues. CDR1 MNHEY and CDR2 SMNVEV come from the germline V gene (reference sequence). In nucleotides, the CDR3 is TGTGCCAGCAGCAACTATGGGGAGCCGACCTACGAGCAGTACTTC. Amino acid sequence: CASSNYGEPTYEQYF.

This clone came up a few times. The chain links TRBV2 to TRBJ1-5; D ambiguous. The V and J ends lost 6 bases and 0 bases respectively, with 9 bases between them. This CDR3 is built from 14 residues. CDR1 is SNHLY and CDR2 is FYNNEI in the germline V gene. CDR3 sequence reads: CASRSGDSNQPQHF. CDR3 in DNA: TGTGCCAGCAGATCCGGGGATAGCAATCAGCCCCAGCATTTT.

This chain uses TRBV4-1 with TRBJ1-6, with D hard to call. Trimming pared 1 base from V and 10 bases from J, leaving 14 bases between. The CDR3 spans 15 residues. Germline lookup yields CDR1 MGHRA and CDR2 YSYEKL. Here the CDR3 DNA reads TGCGCCAGCAGCCAAGCACTAGGGAATGGATCACCCCTCCACTTT. This sequence encodes CASSQALGNGSPLHF.